Sequencing of this TCR beta chain was carried out in a study of human T cells and chemical hapten exposure. The authors extracted total RNA from unfractionated whole blood. The CDR3 has 14 residues. Per germline, CDR1 MGHRA and CDR2 YSYEKL. V lost 5 bases and J lost 2, with 13 bases in between. Individual cDNA molecules (in the library) carried attached unique molecular identifiers. From the reads, TCRdb called clonotypes with MiXCR, one entry per CDR3 protein. The sample has roughly 120,000 distinct CDR3 sequences, around 9% seen once. The rearrangement uses TRBV4-1 and TRBJ2-7; D unresolved. Sequencing input: whole blood. The source is a human donor in good health. Some clones in this sample may be carry-over from other donors' samples. The CDR3 DNA follows: TGCGCCAGCAGCACTGTTCCCTTTGCCTACGAGCAGTACTTC. Translated: CASSTVPFAYEQYF.